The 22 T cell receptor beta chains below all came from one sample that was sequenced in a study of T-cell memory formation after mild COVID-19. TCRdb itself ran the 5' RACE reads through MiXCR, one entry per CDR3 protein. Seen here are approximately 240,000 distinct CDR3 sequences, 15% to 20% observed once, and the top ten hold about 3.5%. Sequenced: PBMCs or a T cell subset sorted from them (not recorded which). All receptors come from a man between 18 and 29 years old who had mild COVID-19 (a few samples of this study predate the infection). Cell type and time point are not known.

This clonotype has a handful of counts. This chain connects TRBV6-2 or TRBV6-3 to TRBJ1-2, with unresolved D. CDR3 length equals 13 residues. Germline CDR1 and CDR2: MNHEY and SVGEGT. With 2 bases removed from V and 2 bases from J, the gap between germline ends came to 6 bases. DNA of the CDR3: TGTGCCAGCAGTTACCAGGAGAACTATGGCTACACCTTC. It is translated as CASSYQENYGYTF.

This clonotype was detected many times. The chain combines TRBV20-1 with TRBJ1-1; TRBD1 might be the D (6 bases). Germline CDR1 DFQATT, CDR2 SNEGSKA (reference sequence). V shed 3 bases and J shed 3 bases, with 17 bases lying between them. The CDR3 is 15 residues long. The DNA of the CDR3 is TGCAGTGCTAGTCCCTGGACAGCGGGGTACACTGAAGCTTTCTTT. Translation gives CSASPWTAGYTEAFF.

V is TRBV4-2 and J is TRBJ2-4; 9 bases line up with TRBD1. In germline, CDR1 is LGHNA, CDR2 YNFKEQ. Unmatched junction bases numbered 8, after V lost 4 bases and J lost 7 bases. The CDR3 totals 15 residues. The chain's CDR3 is CASSPAGGQGNIQYF. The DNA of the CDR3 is TGTGCCAGCAGCCCAGCCGGAGGACAGGGGAACATTCAGTACTTC.

The CDR3 bases are TGTGCCAGCAGTTACTCATCAGGGCGCGAGAGAAATCAGTACTTC. Translated, it gives CASSYSSGRERNQYF. The rearrangement links TRBV6-5 to TRBJ2-4; weak D call: TRBD1 (5 bases). The CDR3 sequence is 15 residues long. Germline V gives CDR1 MNHEY, CDR2 SVGAGI. The ends were cut back, 0 bases at V and 12 bases at J, with 18 bases in the middle.

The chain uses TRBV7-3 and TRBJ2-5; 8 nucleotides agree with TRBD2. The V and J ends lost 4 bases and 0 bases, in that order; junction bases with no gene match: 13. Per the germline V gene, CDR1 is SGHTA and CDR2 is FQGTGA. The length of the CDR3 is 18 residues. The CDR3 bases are TGTGCCAGCAGCTCCCGCCCGGTGTTAGCGGGGAACCAAGAGACCCAGTACTTC. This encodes CASSSRPVLAGNQETQYF. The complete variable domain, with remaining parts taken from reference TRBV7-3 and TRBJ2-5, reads GAGVSQTPSNKVTEKGKYVELRCDPISGHTALYWYRQSLGQGPEFLIYFQGTGAADDSGLPNDRFFAVRPEGSVSTLKIQRTERGDSAVYLCASSSRPVLAGNQETQYFGPGTRLLVL.

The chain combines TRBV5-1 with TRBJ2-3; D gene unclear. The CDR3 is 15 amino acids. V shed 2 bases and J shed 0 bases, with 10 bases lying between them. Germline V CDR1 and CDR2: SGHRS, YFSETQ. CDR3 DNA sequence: TGCGCCAGCAGCTTCCGGCCCGGGAGCACAGATACGCAGTATTTT. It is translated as CASSFRPGSTDTQYF.

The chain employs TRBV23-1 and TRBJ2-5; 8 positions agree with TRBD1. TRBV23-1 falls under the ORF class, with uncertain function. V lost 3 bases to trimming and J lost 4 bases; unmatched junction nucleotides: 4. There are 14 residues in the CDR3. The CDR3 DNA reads TGCGCCAGCAGTCAGGAAGGACAGGGAGAGACCCAGTACTTC. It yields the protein CASSQEGQGETQYF.

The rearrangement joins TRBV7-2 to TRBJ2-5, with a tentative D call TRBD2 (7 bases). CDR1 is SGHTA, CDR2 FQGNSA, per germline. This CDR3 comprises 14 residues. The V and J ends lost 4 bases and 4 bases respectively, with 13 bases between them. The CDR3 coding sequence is TGTGCCAGCAGCTCCTACAGGGAGGGAGAGACCCAGTACTTC. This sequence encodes CASSSYREGETQYF.

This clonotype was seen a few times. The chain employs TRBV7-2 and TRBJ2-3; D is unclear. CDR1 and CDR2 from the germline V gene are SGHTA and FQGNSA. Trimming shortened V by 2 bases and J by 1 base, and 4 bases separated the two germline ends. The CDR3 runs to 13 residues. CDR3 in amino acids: CASSLSRTDTQYF. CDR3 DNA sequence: TGTGCCAGCAGCTTAAGTCGCACAGATACGCAGTATTTT.

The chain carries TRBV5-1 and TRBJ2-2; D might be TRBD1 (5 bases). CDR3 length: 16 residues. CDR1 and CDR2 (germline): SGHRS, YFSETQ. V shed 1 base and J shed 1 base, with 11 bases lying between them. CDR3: CASSLPITGNTGELFF. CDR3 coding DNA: TGCGCCAGCAGCTTGCCAATTACAGGGAACACCGGGGAGCTGTTTTTT.

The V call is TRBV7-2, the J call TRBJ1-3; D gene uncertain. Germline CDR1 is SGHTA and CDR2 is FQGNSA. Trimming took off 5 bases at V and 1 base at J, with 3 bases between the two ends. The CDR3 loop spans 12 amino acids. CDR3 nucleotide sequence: TGTGCCAGCAGCCAATCTGGAAACACCATATATTTT. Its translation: CASSQSGNTIYF.

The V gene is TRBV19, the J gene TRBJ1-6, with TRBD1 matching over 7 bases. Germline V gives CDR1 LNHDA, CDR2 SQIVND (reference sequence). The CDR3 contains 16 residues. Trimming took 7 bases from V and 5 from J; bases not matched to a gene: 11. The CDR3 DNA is TGTGCCAGTACCGGGACCGGGACAGTGAATAATTCACCCCTCCACTTT. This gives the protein CASTGTGTVNNSPLHF.

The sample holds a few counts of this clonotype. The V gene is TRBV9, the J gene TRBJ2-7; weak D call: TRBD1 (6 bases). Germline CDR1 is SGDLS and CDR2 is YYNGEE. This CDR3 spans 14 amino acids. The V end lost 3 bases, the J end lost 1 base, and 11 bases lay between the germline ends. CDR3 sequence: CASSATDSSYEQYF. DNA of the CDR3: TGTGCCAGCAGCGCCACGGACAGTTCCTACGAGCAGTACTTC.

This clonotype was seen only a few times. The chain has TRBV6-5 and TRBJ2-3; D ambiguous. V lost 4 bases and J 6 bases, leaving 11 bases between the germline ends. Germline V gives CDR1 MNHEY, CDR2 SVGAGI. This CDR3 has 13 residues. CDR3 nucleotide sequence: TGTGCCAGCAGTTCCCTCGGACGGGATACGCAGTATTTT. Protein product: CASSSLGRDTQYF.

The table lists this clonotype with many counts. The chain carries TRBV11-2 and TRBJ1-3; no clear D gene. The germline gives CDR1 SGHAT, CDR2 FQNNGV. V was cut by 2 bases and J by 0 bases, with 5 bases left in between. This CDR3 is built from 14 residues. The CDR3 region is CASSLMGSGNTIYF. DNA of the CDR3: TGTGCCAGCAGCTTAATGGGCTCTGGAAACACCATATATTTT.

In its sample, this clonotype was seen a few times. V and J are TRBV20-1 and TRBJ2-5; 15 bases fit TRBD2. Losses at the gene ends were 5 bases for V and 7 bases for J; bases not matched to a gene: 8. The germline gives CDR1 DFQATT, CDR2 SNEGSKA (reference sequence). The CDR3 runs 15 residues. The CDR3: CSARGLAGGQRTQYF. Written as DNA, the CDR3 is TGCAGTGCTCGCGGACTAGCGGGGGGGCAGCGGACCCAGTACTTC.

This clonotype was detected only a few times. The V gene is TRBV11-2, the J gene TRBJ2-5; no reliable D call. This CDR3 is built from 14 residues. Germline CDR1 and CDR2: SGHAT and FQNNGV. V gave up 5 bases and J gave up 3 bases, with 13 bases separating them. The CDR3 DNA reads TGTGCCAGCAGCCTCGCCACTATAGAAGAGACCCAGTACTTC. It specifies CASSLATIEETQYF.

The CDR3 nucleotides read TGTGCCAGCAGCTTAGATCAGGGGAGTACTGAAGCTTTCTTT. Its protein product is CASSLDQGSTEAFF. The chain joins TRBV7-6 to TRBJ1-1; a possible D gene is TRBD1 (6 bases). Germline CDR1 SGHVS, CDR2 FNYEAQ. V was trimmed by 1 base and J by 5 bases, leaving 11 bases between them. The CDR3 has 14 residues.

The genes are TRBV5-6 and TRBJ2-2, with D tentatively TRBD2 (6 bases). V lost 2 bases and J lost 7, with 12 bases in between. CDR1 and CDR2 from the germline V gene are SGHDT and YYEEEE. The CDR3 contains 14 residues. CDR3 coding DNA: TGTGCCAGCAGCTTCCGGGGGAAAGGCGGGGAGCTGTTTTTT. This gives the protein CASSFRGKGGELFF.

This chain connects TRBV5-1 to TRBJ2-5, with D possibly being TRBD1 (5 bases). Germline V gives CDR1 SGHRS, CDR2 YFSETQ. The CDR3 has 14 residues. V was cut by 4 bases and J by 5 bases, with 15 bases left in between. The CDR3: CASSPLQGRETQYF. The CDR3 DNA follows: TGCGCCAGCAGCCCTTTGCAGGGTAGGGAGACCCAGTACTTC.

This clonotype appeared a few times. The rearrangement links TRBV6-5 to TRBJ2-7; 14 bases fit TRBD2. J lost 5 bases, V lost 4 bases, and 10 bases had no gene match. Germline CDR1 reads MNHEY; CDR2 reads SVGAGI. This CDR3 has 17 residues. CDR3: CASSFGLAGGSHHEQYF. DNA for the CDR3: TGTGCCAGCAGTTTCGGACTAGCGGGGGGAAGTCACCACGAGCAGTACTTC.

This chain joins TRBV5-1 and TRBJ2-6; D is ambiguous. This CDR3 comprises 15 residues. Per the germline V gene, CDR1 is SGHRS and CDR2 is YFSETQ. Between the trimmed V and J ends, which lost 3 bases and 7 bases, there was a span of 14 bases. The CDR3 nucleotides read TGCGCCAGCAGCTCCGGTAAATCGTCCGCCAACGTCCTGACTTTC. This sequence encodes CASSSGKSSANVLTF.